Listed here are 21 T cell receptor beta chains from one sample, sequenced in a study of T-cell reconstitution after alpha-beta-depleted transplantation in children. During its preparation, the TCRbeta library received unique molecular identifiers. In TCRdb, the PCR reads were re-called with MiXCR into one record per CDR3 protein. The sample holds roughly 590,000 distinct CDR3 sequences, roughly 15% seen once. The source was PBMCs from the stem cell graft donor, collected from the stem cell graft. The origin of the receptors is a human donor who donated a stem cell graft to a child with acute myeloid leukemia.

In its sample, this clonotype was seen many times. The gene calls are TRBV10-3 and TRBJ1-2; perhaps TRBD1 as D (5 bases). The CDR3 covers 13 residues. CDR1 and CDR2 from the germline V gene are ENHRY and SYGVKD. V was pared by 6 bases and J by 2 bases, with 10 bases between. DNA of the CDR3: TGTGCCATCAGCGACAGATCGAACTATGGCTACACCTTC. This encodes CAISDRSNYGYTF.

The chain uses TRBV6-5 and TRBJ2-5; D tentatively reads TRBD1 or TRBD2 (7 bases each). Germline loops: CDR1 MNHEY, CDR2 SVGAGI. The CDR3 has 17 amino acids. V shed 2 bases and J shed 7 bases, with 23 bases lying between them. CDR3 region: CASSYDPTGRGGGTQYF. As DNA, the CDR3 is TGTGCCAGCAGTTACGACCCGACAGGGCGAGGGGGGGGGACCCAGTACTTC.

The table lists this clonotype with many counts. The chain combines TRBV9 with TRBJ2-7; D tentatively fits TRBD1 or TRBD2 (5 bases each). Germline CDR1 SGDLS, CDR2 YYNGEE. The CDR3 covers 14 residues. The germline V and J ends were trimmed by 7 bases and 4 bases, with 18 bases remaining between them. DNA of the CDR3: TGTGCCAGCGGACCTGGGGACGTGGGGTACGAGCAGTACTTC. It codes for CASGPGDVGYEQYF.

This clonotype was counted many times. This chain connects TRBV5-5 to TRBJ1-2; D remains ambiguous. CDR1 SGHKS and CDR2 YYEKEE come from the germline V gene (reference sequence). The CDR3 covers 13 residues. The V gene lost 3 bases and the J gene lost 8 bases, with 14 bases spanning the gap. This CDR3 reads CASSSLNFRGYTF. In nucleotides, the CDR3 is TGTGCCAGCAGCTCGCTGAATTTTAGGGGCTACACCTTC.

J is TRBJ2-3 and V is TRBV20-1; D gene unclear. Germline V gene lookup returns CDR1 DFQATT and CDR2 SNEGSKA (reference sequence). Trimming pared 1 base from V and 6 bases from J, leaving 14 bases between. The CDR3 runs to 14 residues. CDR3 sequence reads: CSARADDVPDTQYF. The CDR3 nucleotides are TGCAGTGCTAGAGCGGATGACGTACCTGATACGCAGTATTTT.

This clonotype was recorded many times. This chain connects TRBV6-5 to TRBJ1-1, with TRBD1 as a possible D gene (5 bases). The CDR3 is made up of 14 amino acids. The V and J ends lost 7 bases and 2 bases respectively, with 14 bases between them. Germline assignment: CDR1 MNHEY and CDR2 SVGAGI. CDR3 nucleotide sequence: TGTGCCAGCATACTAACAGGTTCAAACACTGAAGCTTTCTTT. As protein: CASILTGSNTEAFF.

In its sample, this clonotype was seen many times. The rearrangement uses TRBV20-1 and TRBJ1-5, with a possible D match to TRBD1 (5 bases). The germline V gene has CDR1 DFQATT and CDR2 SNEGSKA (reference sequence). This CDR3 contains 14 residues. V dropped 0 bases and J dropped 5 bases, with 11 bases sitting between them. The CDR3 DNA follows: TGCAGTGCTAGAGACAGGGCGAGCCATCAGCCCCAGCATTTT. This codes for CSARDRASHQPQHF.

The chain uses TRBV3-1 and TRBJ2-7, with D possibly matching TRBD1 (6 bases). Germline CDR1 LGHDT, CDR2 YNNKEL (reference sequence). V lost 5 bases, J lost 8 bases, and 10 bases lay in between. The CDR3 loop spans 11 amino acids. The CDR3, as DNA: TGTGCCAGCAGCTCAGGGGATAAGCAGTACGTC. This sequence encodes CASSSGDKQYV.

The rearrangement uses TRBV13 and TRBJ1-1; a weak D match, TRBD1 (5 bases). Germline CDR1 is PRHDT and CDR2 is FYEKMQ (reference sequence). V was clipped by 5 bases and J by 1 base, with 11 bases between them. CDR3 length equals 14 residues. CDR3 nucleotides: TGTGCCAGCAGCCGGGGACTTACGAACACTGAAGCTTTCTTT. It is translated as CASSRGLTNTEAFF.

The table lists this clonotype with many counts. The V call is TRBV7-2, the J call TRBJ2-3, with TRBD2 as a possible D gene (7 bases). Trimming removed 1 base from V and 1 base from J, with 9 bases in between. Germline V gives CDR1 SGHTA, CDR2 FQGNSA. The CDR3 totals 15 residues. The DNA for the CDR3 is TGTGCCAGCAGCTTAGGCGGGGGCCGCACAGATACGCAGTATTTT. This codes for CASSLGGGRTDTQYF.

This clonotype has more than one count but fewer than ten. The CDR3 protein is CSVGGQGAGTDTQYF. The DNA of the CDR3 is TGCAGCGTAGGGGGACAGGGGGCCGGCACAGATACGCAGTATTTT. The J gene is TRBJ2-3, the V gene TRBV29-1; 12 positions agree with TRBD1. The CDR3 is 15 residues long. Germline V gene data show CDR1 as SQVTM and CDR2 as ANQGSEA. Losses at the gene ends were 6 bases for V and 1 base for J; bases not matched to a gene: 5.

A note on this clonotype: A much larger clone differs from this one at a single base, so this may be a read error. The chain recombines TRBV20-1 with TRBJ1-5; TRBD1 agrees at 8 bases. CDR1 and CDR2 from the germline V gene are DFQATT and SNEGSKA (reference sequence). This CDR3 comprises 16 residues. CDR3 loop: CCARDPTGAGNQPQHF. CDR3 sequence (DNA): TGCTGTGCTAGAGACCCGACAGGGGCAGGCAATCAGCCCCAGCATTTT.

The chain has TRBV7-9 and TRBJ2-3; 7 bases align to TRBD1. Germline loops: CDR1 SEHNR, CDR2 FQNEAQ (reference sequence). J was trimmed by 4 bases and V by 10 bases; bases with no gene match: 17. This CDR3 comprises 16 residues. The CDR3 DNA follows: TGTGCCACCCAGACTCCTACAGGGGTTGCGGCAGATACGCAGTATTTT. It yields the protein CATQTPTGVAADTQYF. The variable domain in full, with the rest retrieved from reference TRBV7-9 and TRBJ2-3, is DTGVSQNPRHKITKRGQNVTFRCDPISEHNRLYWYRQTLGQGPEFLTYFQNEAQLEKSRLLSDRFSAERPKGSFSTLEIQRTEQGDSAMYLCATQTPTGVAADTQYFGPGTRLTVL.

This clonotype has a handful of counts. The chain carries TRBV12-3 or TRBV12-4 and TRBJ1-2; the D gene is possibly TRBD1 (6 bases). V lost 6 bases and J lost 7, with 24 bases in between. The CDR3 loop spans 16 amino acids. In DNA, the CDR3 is TGTGCCAGCAGCCGCCCAGGACAGCCATCAAGAAGTGGCTACACCTTC. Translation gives CASSRPGQPSRSGYTF.

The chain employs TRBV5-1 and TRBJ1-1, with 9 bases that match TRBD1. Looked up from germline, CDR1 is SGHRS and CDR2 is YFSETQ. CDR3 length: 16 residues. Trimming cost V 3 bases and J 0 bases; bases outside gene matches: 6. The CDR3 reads CASSSRQGVLNTEAFF. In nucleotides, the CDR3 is TGCGCCAGCAGCTCACGACAGGGGGTCTTGAACACTGAAGCTTTCTTT.

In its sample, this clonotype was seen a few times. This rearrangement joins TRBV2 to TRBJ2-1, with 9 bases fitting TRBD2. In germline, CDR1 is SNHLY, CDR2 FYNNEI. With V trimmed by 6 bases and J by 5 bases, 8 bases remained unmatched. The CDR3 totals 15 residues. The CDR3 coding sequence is TGTGCCAGCAGACTTCGGGCTAGCGGGGACAATGAGCAGTTCTTC. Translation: CASRLRASGDNEQFF.

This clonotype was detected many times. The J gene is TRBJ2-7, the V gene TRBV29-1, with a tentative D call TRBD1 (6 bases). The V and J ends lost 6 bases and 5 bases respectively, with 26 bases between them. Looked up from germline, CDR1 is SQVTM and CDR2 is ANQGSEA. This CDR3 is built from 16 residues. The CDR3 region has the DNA TGCAGCGTCCGAGGGCCGGTAGCAAGGGGGTCGGACGAGCAGTACTTC. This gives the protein CSVRGPVARGSDEQYF.

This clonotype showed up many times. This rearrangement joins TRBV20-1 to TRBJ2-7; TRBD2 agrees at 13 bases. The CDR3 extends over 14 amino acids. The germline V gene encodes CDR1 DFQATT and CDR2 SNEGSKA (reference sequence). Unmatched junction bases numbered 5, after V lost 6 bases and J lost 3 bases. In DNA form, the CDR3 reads TGCAGTGCACAGGGACTAGCGGGGTTCTACGAGCAGTACGTC. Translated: CSAQGLAGFYEQYV.

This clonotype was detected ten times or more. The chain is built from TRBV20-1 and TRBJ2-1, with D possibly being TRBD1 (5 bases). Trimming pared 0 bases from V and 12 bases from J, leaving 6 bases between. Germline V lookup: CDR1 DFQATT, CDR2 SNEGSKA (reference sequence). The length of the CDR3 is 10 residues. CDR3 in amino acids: CSARDRGQFF. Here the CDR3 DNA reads TGCAGTGCTAGAGATAGGGGGCAGTTCTTC.

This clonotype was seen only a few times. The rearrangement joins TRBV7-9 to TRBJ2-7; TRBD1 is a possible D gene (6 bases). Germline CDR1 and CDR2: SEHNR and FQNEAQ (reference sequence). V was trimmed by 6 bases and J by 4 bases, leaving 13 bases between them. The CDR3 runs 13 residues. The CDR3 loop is CASSPDRDYEQYF. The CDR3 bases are TGTGCCAGCAGTCCGGACAGAGATTACGAGCAGTACTTC. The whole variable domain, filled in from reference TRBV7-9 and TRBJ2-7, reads DTGVSQNPRHKITKRGQNVTFRCDPISEHNRLYWYRQTLGQGPEFLTYFQNEAQLEKSRLLSDRFSAERPKGSFSTLEIQRTEQGDSAMYLCASSPDRDYEQYFGPGTRLTVT.

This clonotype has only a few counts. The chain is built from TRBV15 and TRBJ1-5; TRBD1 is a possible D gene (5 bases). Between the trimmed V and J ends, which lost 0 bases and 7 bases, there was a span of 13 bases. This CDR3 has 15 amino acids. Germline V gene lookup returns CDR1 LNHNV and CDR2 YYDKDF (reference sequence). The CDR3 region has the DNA TGTGCCACCAGCAGAGATCTGGGCAGGGCGCAGCCCCAGCATTTT. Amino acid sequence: CATSRDLGRAQPQHF. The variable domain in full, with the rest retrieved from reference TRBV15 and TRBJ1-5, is DAMVIQNPRYQVTQFGKPVTLSCSQTLNHNVMYWYQQKSSQAPKLLFHYYDKDFNNEADTPDNFQSRRPNTSFCFLDIRSPGLGDTAMYLCATSRDLGRAQPQHFGDGTRLSIL.